What follows are 2 T cell receptor beta chains derived from one specimen sequenced in a study of post-analysis software for immune sequencing data. Study results and limitations: In patients, TRBV5-6, TRBV5-1 and TRBV20-1 belonged to several TRBV segments found more frequently than in controls.

No antigen has been identified for these receptors. Unique molecular identifiers had been added to the TCR beta cDNA libraries. One entry per CDR3 protein, called by TCRdb with MiXCR from the PCR reads. This table holds roughly 800,000 distinct CDR3 sequences, roughly 50% found once. Sample: blood. These receptors came from a girl aged 5 to 17 with multiple sclerosis.

Only a few counts were recorded for this clonotype. This chain joins TRBV29-1 and TRBJ2-7; maybe TRBD1 (6 bases). This CDR3 contains 15 residues. Trimming pared 6 bases from V and 4 bases from J, leaving 22 bases between. CDR1 SQVTM and CDR2 ANQGSEA come from the germline V gene. CDR3 DNA sequence: TGCAGCGTACTACTCCCCGCACACAGGGCTTACGAGCAGTACTTC. Translation gives CSVLLPAHRAYEQYF.

This clonotype has just a few counts. V and J are TRBV20-1 and TRBJ1-6; D not certain. Germline assignment: CDR1 DFQATT and CDR2 SNEGSKA (reference sequence). This CDR3 spans 15 amino acids. V was cut by 1 base and J by 0 bases, with 7 bases left in between. CDR3 DNA: TGCAGTGCTAGAGGCGGATACTCCTATAATTCACCCCTCCACTTT. Translation gives CSARGGYSYNSPLHF.